One sample yielded the 32 T cell receptor beta chains listed below, sequenced in a study of blood T cell repertoires in COVID-19. The assay was immunoSEQ multiplex PCR, and TCRdb's table has in-frame clones only and misses some. Of around 370,000 clones in the sample, around 89% are singletons; the top ten hold approximately 7%. Sequenced: peripheral blood. Receptors originate from a man aged 18 to 30 with active or convalescent COVID-19.

J is TRBJ2-1 and V is TRBV30; D gene ambiguous. Trimming removed 0 bases at V and 6 bases at J, with 15 bases between. This CDR3 has 15 amino acids. CDR1 and CDR2 (germline): GTSNPN, SVGIG (reference sequence). The CDR3 loop is CAWSVFPPQVNEQFF. The CDR3 DNA sequence: TGTGCCTGGAGTGTATTTCCGCCCCAGGTCAATGAGCAGTTCTTC.

The chain has TRBV18 and TRBJ1-1; tentatively, D is TRBD1 (6 bases). The CDR3 is 15 residues long. CDR1 is KGHSH and CDR2 is LQKENI in the germline V gene. V was cut by 5 bases and J by 1 base, with 14 bases left in between. The CDR3 is CASSIYPRGNTEAFF. The CDR3 DNA reads TGTGCCAGCTCAATCTATCCCAGGGGGAACACTGAAGCTTTCTTT.

The V call is TRBV4-3, the J call TRBJ2-7; unclear D gene. Trimming removed 2 bases at V and 3 bases at J, with 14 bases between. Germline CDR1 and CDR2: LGHNA and YSLEER. The CDR3 length is 15 residues. The CDR3 sequence: CASSQTSGGVYEQYF. In DNA form, the CDR3 reads TGCGCCAGCAGCCAAACCTCCGGCGGAGTCTACGAGCAGTACTTC.

The chain recombines TRBV11-2 with TRBJ1-2, with D perhaps TRBD1 (5 bases). Trimming stripped 0 bases from V and 5 bases from J, with 10 bases between. Germline V lookup: CDR1 SGHAT, CDR2 FQNNGV. There are 14 residues in the CDR3. In DNA, the CDR3 is TGTGCCAGCAGCTTAGAAACAGGACGGTATGGCTACACCTTC. Translating it yields CASSLETGRYGYTF.

Of note for this clone: This CDR3 is also generated by other DNA sequences in the sample. The rearrangement uses TRBV6-4 and TRBJ2-3; D unclear. The germline V gene encodes CDR1 MRHNA and CDR2 SNTAGT. Trimming shortened V by 3 bases and J by 1 base, and 8 bases separated the two germline ends. This CDR3 spans 14 amino acids. The CDR3 loop is CASSEAGGTDTQYF. CDR3 coding DNA: TGTGCCAGCAGTGAGGCAGGCGGCACAGATACGCAGTATTTT.

This clone was detected only a few times. J is TRBJ1-4 and V is TRBV11-2, with D possibly matching TRBD1 (6 bases). Looked up from germline, CDR1 is SGHAT and CDR2 is FQNNGV. The V and J ends lost 0 bases and 8 bases respectively, with 16 bases between them. The CDR3 spans 16 residues. The CDR3 here is CASSLEIGGAREKLFF. For the CDR3, the DNA is TGTGCCAGCAGCTTAGAAATAGGGGGGGCGCGAGAAAAACTGTTTTTT.

The chain employs TRBV28 and TRBJ1-6; D ambiguous. The CDR3 length is 15 residues. Germline values: CDR1 MDHEN, CDR2 SYDVKM. Trimming took 6 bases from V and 0 from J, leaving 9 bases between them. Here the CDR3 reads CASRFGGSYNSPLHF. The DNA of the CDR3 is TGTGCCAGCAGATTCGGCGGCTCCTATAATTCACCCCTCCACTTT.

This clone has just one count. This chain links TRBV5-1 with TRBJ1-1, with D unresolved. CDR1 and CDR2 from the germline V gene are SGHRS and YFSETQ. CDR3 length: 14 residues. Trimming took 2 bases from V and 1 from J, leaving 9 bases between them. The CDR3 loop reads CASSLLAQNTEAFF. The CDR3 DNA reads as TGCGCCAGCAGCTTATTGGCACAGAACACTGAAGCTTTCTTT.

V is TRBV19 and J is TRBJ2-1; D gene ambiguous. V lost 5 bases, J lost 2 bases, and 7 bases lay in between. Germline CDR1 is LNHDA and CDR2 is SQIVND (reference sequence). The CDR3 has 13 amino acids. For the CDR3, the DNA is TGTGCCAGTAGTTCCTATACCTACAATGAGCAGTTCTTC. Translation gives CASSSYTYNEQFF.

The V gene is TRBV4-2, the J gene TRBJ2-3, with no clear D. Trimming shortened V by 5 bases and J by 2 bases, and 17 bases separated the two germline ends. The germline V gene encodes CDR1 LGHNA and CDR2 YNFKEQ. The CDR3 covers 16 residues. In DNA, the CDR3 is TGTGCCAGCAGCTCCCGCCCTGAGGCCGACACAGATACGCAGTATTTT. It translates to CASSSRPEADTDTQYF.

The V gene is TRBV6-2 or TRBV6-3, the J gene TRBJ1-2; a weak D match, TRBD1 (5 bases). The CDR3 length is 12 residues. Trimming removed 6 bases at V and 8 bases at J, with 13 bases between. Per germline, CDR1 MNHEY and CDR2 SVGEGT. The CDR3, as DNA: TGTGCCAGCAGCTTCCAGGGTCTCGGCTACACCTTC. This gives the protein CASSFQGLGYTF.

This clone was observed a single time. This chain connects TRBV25-1 to TRBJ2-1; 11 bases line up with TRBD1. The CDR3 spans 16 residues. The trim removed 0 bases at V and 5 bases at J, leaving 3 bases unmatched. The germline V gene has CDR1 MGHDK and CDR2 SYGVNS. For the CDR3, the DNA is TGTGCCAGCAGTGAATATTGGGACAGGGGGGACAATGAGCAGTTCTTC. Translated: CASSEYWDRGDNEQFF.

The chain has TRBV6-2 or TRBV6-3 and TRBJ1-5; D perhaps matches TRBD1 (5 bases). This CDR3 region has 15 residues. Germline CDR1 and CDR2: MNHEY and SVGEGT. The V end was cut by 1 base, the J end by 3 bases, with 10 bases between. The CDR3 nucleotides are TGTGCCAGCAGTTACTTCGGACACAACAATCAGCCCCAGCATTTT. Residues: CASSYFGHNNQPQHF.

V is TRBV28 and J is TRBJ2-7; 7 nucleotides align to TRBD2. The CDR3 extends over 15 amino acids. Losses at the gene ends were 5 bases for V and 0 bases for J; bases not matched to a gene: 7. Germline CDR1 and CDR2: MDHEN and SYDVKM. The CDR3 nucleotides are TGTGCCAGCAGTCCTGGGGGGGACTTCTCCTACGAGCAGTACTTC. This encodes CASSPGGDFSYEQYF.

The chain combines TRBV6-6 with TRBJ2-7; D is ambiguous. Trimming removed 0 bases from V and 3 bases from J, with 3 bases in between. CDR3 length: 12 residues. Germline loops: CDR1 MNHNY, CDR2 SVGAGI (reference sequence). CDR3 DNA sequence: TGTGCCAGCAGTTACTCCAGCTACGAGCAGTACTTC. Its protein product is CASSYSSYEQYF.

V usage is TRBV3-1 (or the pseudogene TRBV3-2) and J usage is TRBJ2-7; the D is unclear. The CDR3 has 15 amino acids. V lost 1 base and J lost 2, with 12 bases in between. Germline V gene lookup returns CDR1 LGHDT and CDR2 YNNKEL (reference sequence). CDR3 bases: TGTGCCAGCAGCCAAGTGGATTTTGGGCCCTACGAGCAGTACTTC. This encodes CASSQVDFGPYEQYF.

V is TRBV7-8 and J is TRBJ2-1, with 7 bases fitting TRBD1. This CDR3 region has 15 residues. Germline V CDR1 and CDR2: SGHVS, FQNEAQ. V was clipped by 6 bases and J by 2 bases; unmatched bases: 7. This chain's CDR3 is CASSKDREPYNEQFF. As DNA, the CDR3 is TGTGCCAGCAGTAAAGACAGGGAACCCTACAATGAGCAGTTCTTC.

This chain connects TRBV28 to TRBJ1-6, with 8 bases lining up with TRBD1. With 10 bases clipped from V and 10 bases from J, the junction kept 9 bases outside the gene matches. The V gene's germline CDR1 is MDHEN and CDR2 SYDVKM. The CDR3 spans 13 residues. In nucleotides, the CDR3 is TGTGCCATCACTACAGGGGGTGGATCACCCCTCCACTTT. It encodes CAITTGGGSPLHF.

This chain uses TRBV28 with TRBJ1-2; weak D call: TRBD1 (6 bases). There are 13 residues in the CDR3. Deletions cut 8 bases from V and 4 bases from J, with 14 bases between. Germline V gives CDR1 MDHEN, CDR2 SYDVKM. CDR3 loop: CASGWTDSYGYTF. The CDR3 DNA reads TGTGCCAGCGGATGGACGGACAGCTATGGCTACACCTTC.

Comments on this clone: Compared with germline, one end of the junction differs, possibly owing to a read error. The chain links TRBV14 to TRBJ2-1; the D gene is possibly TRBD2 (6 bases). Germline V gives CDR1 SGHDN, CDR2 FVKESK. The length of the CDR3 is 13 residues. The CDR3: CASSQLPWDFSVF. As DNA, the CDR3 is TGTGCCAGCAGCCAATTGCCGTGGGACTTCTCTGTCTTC. Filled out from reference TRBV14 and TRBJ2-1, the complete variable domain reads EAGVTQFPSHSVIEKGQTVTLRCDPISGHDNLYWYRRVMGKEIKFLLHFVKESKQDESGMPNNRFLAERTGGTYSTLKVQPAELEDSGVYFCASSQLPWDFSVFGPGTRLTVL.

The rearrangement uses TRBV2 and TRBJ2-6, with 10 bases matching TRBD1. The V gene's germline CDR1 is SNHLY and CDR2 FYNNEI. V lost 4 bases and J lost 1; bases outside the gene matches: 10. CDR3 size: 19 residues. CDR3 loop: CASSARRDRGWSGANVLTF. The CDR3 DNA is TGTGCCAGCAGTGCGCGCCGGGACAGGGGATGGTCTGGGGCCAACGTCCTGACTTTC.

This clone was observed a few times. The chain joins TRBV23-1 to TRBJ1-2; 8 bases are a match to TRBD1. TRBV23-1 is flagged as an ORF with uncertain function. This CDR3 comprises 14 residues. The V and J ends lost 3 bases and 8 bases, in that order; junction bases with no gene match: 8. This chain's CDR3 is CASSHFRGPEGYTF. CDR3 sequence (DNA): TGCGCCAGCAGTCATTTCAGGGGGCCTGAGGGCTACACCTTC.

The chain recombines TRBV11-2 with TRBJ2-5, with 7 bases lining up with TRBD2. Germline lookup yields CDR1 SGHAT and CDR2 FQNNGV. The CDR3 extends over 15 amino acids. After removal of 6 bases from V and 3 bases from J, the junction contained 10 bases not matched to a gene. The CDR3 coding sequence is TGTGCCAGCAGTCGAGGTGCGGGGGAAGAAGAGACCCAGTACTTC. Translation gives CASSRGAGEEETQYF. Variable domain in full (rest from reference TRBV11-2 and TRBJ2-5): EAGVAQSPRYKIIEKRQSVAFWCNPISGHATLYWYQQILGQGPKLLIQFQNNGVVDDSQLPKDRFSAERLKGVDSTLKIQPAKLEDSAVYLCASSRGAGEEETQYFGPGTRLLVL.

The rearrangement joins TRBV5-6 to TRBJ1-6; TRBD1 aligns across 11 bases. CDR1 and CDR2 from the germline V gene are SGHDT and YYEEEE. This CDR3 is built from 18 residues. V was pared by 2 bases and J by 4 bases, with 8 bases of the junction left unmatched. The CDR3: CASSLWGQGVSYNSPLHF. CDR3 DNA: TGTGCCAGCAGCTTATGGGGACAGGGGGTTTCTTATAATTCACCCCTCCACTTT.

The gene calls are TRBV6-4 and TRBJ2-2; D not certain. Germline V lookup: CDR1 MRHNA, CDR2 SNTAGT. The CDR3 spans 13 residues. V shed 5 bases and J shed 3 bases, with 7 bases lying between them. The CDR3 loop is CASSSRDTGELFF. CDR3 DNA: TGTGCCAGCAGTAGCCGGGACACCGGGGAGCTGTTTTTT.

The rearrangement links TRBV5-1 to TRBJ2-1; 9 positions match TRBD1. CDR3 length: 15 amino acids. Germline V gives CDR1 SGHRS, CDR2 YFSETQ. Trimming at V came to 1 base and at J to 8 bases, leaving 7 bases not matched to a gene. This CDR3 is CASSLPRDRDYEQFF. CDR3 in DNA: TGCGCCAGCAGCTTGCCCCGGGACAGGGATTATGAGCAGTTCTTC.

Only one count was recorded for this clone. The chain couples TRBV13 to TRBJ2-7; 11 bases agree with TRBD1. CDR3 length: 16 residues. Trimming took 5 bases from V and 5 from J; bases not matched to a gene: 11. Looked up from germline, CDR1 is PRHDT and CDR2 is FYEKMQ (reference sequence). This CDR3 is CASSLTRDRGSHEQYF. In DNA form, the CDR3 reads TGTGCCAGCAGCCTTACTCGGGACAGGGGGTCCCACGAGCAGTACTTC.

V usage is TRBV7-2 and J usage is TRBJ2-7; D may be TRBD2 (6 bases). The V gene lost 4 bases and the J gene lost 5 bases, with 15 bases spanning the gap. This CDR3 has 14 residues. Germline V CDR1 and CDR2: SGHTA, FQGNSA. DNA of the CDR3: TGTGCCAGCAGCTCTAATAGCGGAAGGGACGAGCAGTACTTC. Its protein product is CASSSNSGRDEQYF.

This chain links TRBV12-5 with TRBJ1-2; D perhaps matches TRBD1 (5 bases). The V gene lost 4 bases and the J gene lost 4 bases, with 7 bases spanning the gap. This CDR3 has 12 amino acids. Per germline, CDR1 LGHNT and CDR2 FRNRAP. The CDR3 region is CASGSGGYGYTF. As DNA, the CDR3 is TGTGCTAGTGGTTCGGGGGGCTATGGCTACACCTTC. Together with reference TRBV12-5 and TRBJ1-2, the CDR3 gives the full variable domain: DARVTQTPRHKVTEMGQEVTMRCQPILGHNTVFWYRQTMMQGLELLAYFRNRAPLDDSGMPKDRFSAEMPDATLATLKIQPSEPRDSAVYFCASGSGGYGYTFGSGTRLTVV.

This clone was seen once. The chain has TRBV27 and TRBJ2-7; D may be TRBD1 (6 bases). This CDR3 is built from 15 residues. V lost 4 bases and J 3 bases, leaving 16 bases between the germline ends. The V gene's germline CDR1 is MNHEY and CDR2 SMNVEV (reference sequence). The CDR3 region is CASSSLQGKLYEQYF. The CDR3 region has the DNA TGTGCCAGCAGTTCGCTCCAGGGGAAACTCTACGAGCAGTACTTC.

The gene calls are TRBV28 and TRBJ1-2; TRBD1 matches at 10 bases. The V gene end was trimmed by 6 bases and the J gene end by 5 bases; junction bases not matched to a gene: 15. This CDR3 has 17 amino acids. Germline loops: CDR1 MDHEN, CDR2 SYDVKM. In nucleotides, the CDR3 is TGTGCCAGCAGCCTCATCGACGGACAGGGGGATACGTATGGCTACACCTTC. Translated, it gives CASSLIDGQGDTYGYTF.

The chain is built from TRBV24-1 and TRBJ2-1; TRBD2 might be the D (5 bases). This CDR3 has 17 residues. Germline CDR1 KGHDR, CDR2 SFDVKD. Trimming took off 4 bases at V and 4 bases at J, with 19 bases between the two ends. The CDR3 is CATSDPSPGRYYNEQFF. CDR3 bases: TGTGCCACCAGTGACCCCTCTCCGGGGAGATATTACAATGAGCAGTTCTTC.